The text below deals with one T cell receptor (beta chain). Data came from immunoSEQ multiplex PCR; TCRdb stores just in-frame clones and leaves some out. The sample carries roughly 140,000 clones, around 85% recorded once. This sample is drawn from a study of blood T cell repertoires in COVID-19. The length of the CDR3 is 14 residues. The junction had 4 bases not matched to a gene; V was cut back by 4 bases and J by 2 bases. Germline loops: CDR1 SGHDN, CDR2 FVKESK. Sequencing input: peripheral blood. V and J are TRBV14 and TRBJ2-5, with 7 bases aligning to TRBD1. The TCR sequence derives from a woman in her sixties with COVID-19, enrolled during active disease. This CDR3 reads CASSRRDRQETQYF. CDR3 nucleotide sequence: TGTGCCAGCAGCCGCCGGGACAGACAAGAGACCCAGTACTTC.